These 28 T cell receptor beta chains share one sample of origin, sequenced in a study of CD8 T cells in ankylosing spondylitis. TCRdb re-called the 5' RACE reads with MiXCR, one entry per CDR3 protein. The sample shows approximately 150,000 distinct CDR3 sequences, roughly 31% of them seen only once. Sequenced: synovial fluid, either unsorted or a sorted T cell fraction (not recorded which). These receptors were collected from a male donor with ankylosing spondylitis.

This clonotype was seen more than once but under ten times. The chain employs TRBV20-1 and TRBJ2-1; perhaps TRBD2 as D (6 bases). Deletions cut 6 bases from V and 0 bases from J, with 18 bases between. CDR1 and CDR2 (germline): DFQATT, SNEGSKA (reference sequence). This CDR3 contains 16 residues. This chain's CDR3 is CSAESGEKSSYNEQFF. In DNA form, the CDR3 reads TGCAGTGCGGAGTCGGGGGAGAAAAGCTCCTACAATGAGCAGTTCTTC.

The CDR3 sequence is CASSLDRGPQETQYF. DNA for the CDR3: TGTGCCAGCAGCTTAGATCGGGGTCCCCAAGAGACCCAGTACTTC. The chain couples TRBV11-2 to TRBJ2-5; D is perhaps TRBD2 (5 bases). Per the germline V gene, CDR1 is SGHAT and CDR2 is FQNNGV. V lost 0 bases and J 1 base, leaving 9 bases between the germline ends. This CDR3 comprises 15 residues.

The chain recombines TRBV3-1 with TRBJ2-5; 9 positions agree with TRBD2. The CDR3 is 15 residues long. The V gene's germline CDR1 is LGHDT and CDR2 YNNKEL (reference sequence). The J segment lost 5 bases and the V segment lost 1 base, leaving 5 bases of the junction unmatched. The CDR3 loop is CASSQVAGAGETQYF. CDR3 sequence (DNA): TGTGCCAGCAGCCAAGTAGCGGGGGCCGGTGAGACCCAGTACTTC.

This chain uses TRBV20-1 with TRBJ2-5; TRBD2 matches at 14 bases. V shed 3 bases and J 2 bases; nucleotides not matched to a gene: 2. The CDR3 consists of 15 residues. Germline-derived CDR1 and CDR2 are DFQATT and SNEGSKA (reference sequence). The chain's CDR3 is CSARGLAGVQETQYF. Written as DNA, the CDR3 is TGCAGTGCTAGGGGACTAGCGGGAGTACAAGAGACCCAGTACTTC.

This clonotype turned up a few times. This sequence joins TRBV18 and TRBJ1-2, with D uncertain. CDR1 KGHSH and CDR2 LQKENI come from the germline V gene. V lost 2 bases to trimming and J lost 5 bases, with 15 bases between them. The CDR3 extends over 15 amino acids. The CDR3 DNA follows: TGTGCCAGCTCACCAGTTCGGACGGTGGAGTATGGCTACACCTTC. It translates to CASSPVRTVEYGYTF.

Here the CDR3 DNA reads TGTGCCAGCAGCCTAACCTCGAGAGGAAACCAAGAGACCCAGTACTTC. It is translated as CASSLTSRGNQETQYF. The J gene is TRBJ2-5, the V gene TRBV3-1, with no clear D. Germline V lookup: CDR1 LGHDT, CDR2 YNNKEL (reference sequence). V gave up 4 bases and J gave up 0 bases, with 15 bases separating them. The CDR3 runs 16 residues.

The chain combines TRBV3-1 with TRBJ2-2; the D call may be TRBD1 or TRBD2 (5 bases each). From germline, CDR1 is LGHDT and CDR2 YNNKEL (reference sequence). Between the trimmed V and J ends, which lost 7 bases and 3 bases, there was a span of 12 bases. This CDR3 has 14 residues. The CDR3 DNA is TGTGCCAGCAAAGGGACCCTTGACACCGGGGAGCTGTTTTTT. Translation gives CASKGTLDTGELFF.

The chain combines TRBV25-1 with TRBJ1-4, with D maybe TRBD1 (5 bases). Trimming removed 4 bases at V and 6 bases at J, with 15 bases between. CDR1 and CDR2 (germline): MGHDK, SYGVNS. This CDR3 contains 15 residues. The CDR3 is CASSAFRTYDEKLFF. The CDR3 bases are TGTGCCAGCAGTGCCTTCCGGACATACGATGAAAAACTGTTTTTT. The whole variable domain, filled in from reference TRBV25-1 and TRBJ1-4, reads EADIYQTPRYLVIGTGKKITLECSQTMGHDKMYWYQQDPGMELHLIHYSYGVNSTEKGDLSSESTVSRIRTEHFPLTLESARPSHTSQYLCASSAFRTYDEKLFFGSGTQLSVL.

This clonotype was picked up a small number of times. The V call is TRBV20-1, the J call TRBJ1-1; 9 bases are a match to TRBD1. Germline V gives CDR1 DFQATT, CDR2 SNEGSKA (reference sequence). The trim removed 3 bases at V and 2 bases at J, leaving 10 bases unmatched. The CDR3 totals 16 residues. The CDR3 nucleotides are TGCAGTGCTAGGACGCCGGGACAGGGAACCAACACTGAAGCTTTCTTT. This codes for CSARTPGQGTNTEAFF.

The chain uses TRBV5-4 and TRBJ2-5, with 9 bases aligning to TRBD1. V gave up 5 bases and J gave up 4 bases; unmatched junction bases: 9. Germline loops: CDR1 SGHNT, CDR2 YYREEE (reference sequence). The CDR3 totals 15 residues. The CDR3 region is CASRRDRGGGETQYF. DNA for the CDR3: TGTGCCAGCAGACGCGACAGGGGGGGTGGAGAGACCCAGTACTTC.

This clonotype was seen a handful of times. This chain connects TRBV28 to TRBJ2-6; 7 bases match TRBD2. The V gene end was trimmed by 3 bases and the J gene end by 4 bases; junction bases not matched to a gene: 9. Germline CDR1 MDHEN, CDR2 SYDVKM. This CDR3 has 17 amino acids. The CDR3 region is CASSLDQGLRGANVLTF. The DNA of the CDR3 is TGTGCCAGCAGTTTGGATCAGGGACTAAGAGGGGCCAACGTCCTGACTTTC. Drawing the rest from reference TRBV28 and TRBJ2-6, the complete variable domain is DVKVTQSSRYLVKRTGEKVFLECVQDMDHENMFWYRQDPGLGLRLIYFSYDVKMKEKGDIPEGYSVSREKKERFSLILESASTNQTSMYLCASSLDQGLRGANVLTFGAGSRLTVL.

The chain combines TRBV20-1 with TRBJ2-7, with D uncertain. CDR1 is DFQATT and CDR2 is SNEGSKA in the germline V gene (reference sequence). The CDR3 contains 12 residues. V was cut by 6 bases and J by 4 bases, with 13 bases left in between. The CDR3 is CSADIPSYEQYF. In DNA form, the CDR3 reads TGCAGTGCCGACATCCCCTCTTACGAGCAGTACTTC.

The chain couples TRBV20-1 to TRBJ2-2; a weak D match, TRBD2 (6 bases). The V gene lost 0 bases and the J gene lost 7 bases, with 9 bases spanning the gap. Per germline, CDR1 DFQATT and CDR2 SNEGSKA (reference sequence). CDR3 length: 13 residues. This chain's CDR3 is CSAREAGSGELFF. The CDR3 DNA reads TGCAGTGCTAGAGAGGCGGGGAGCGGGGAGCTGTTTTTT.

V usage is TRBV5-1 and J usage is TRBJ2-1, with unresolved D. The CDR3 spans 17 residues. Germline CDR1 and CDR2: SGHRS and YFSETQ. V gave up 4 bases and J gave up 0 bases, with 17 bases separating them. The CDR3 protein is CASSLLLASSSYNEQFF. The DNA of the CDR3 is TGCGCCAGCAGCCTCCTACTGGCCTCGAGCTCCTACAATGAGCAGTTCTTC.

This clonotype was counted a single time. The V and J genes are TRBV7-9 and TRBJ2-3, with a possible D match to TRBD1 (5 bases). Germline lookup yields CDR1 SEHNR and CDR2 FQNEAQ (reference sequence). This CDR3 is 14 amino acids long. V lost 3 bases and J lost 2, with 9 bases in between. CDR3 in amino acids: CASSLTAATDTQYF. CDR3 DNA sequence: TGTGCCAGCAGCTTGACAGCAGCCACAGATACGCAGTATTTT. Combining the CDR3 with reference TRBV7-9 and TRBJ2-3 gives the whole variable domain DTGVSQNPRHKITKRGQNVTFRCDPISEHNRLYWYRQTLGQGPEFLTYFQNEAQLEKSRLLSDRFSAERPKGSFSTLEIQRTEQGDSAMYLCASSLTAATDTQYFGPGTRLTVL.

Judged by abundance, this clonotype is medium-sized. The chain employs TRBV24-1 and TRBJ2-2; D not resolved. The CDR3 totals 13 residues. V was pared by 3 bases and J by 6 bases, with 7 bases between. Germline lookup yields CDR1 KGHDR and CDR2 SFDVKD. The DNA for the CDR3 is TGTGCCACCAGTGATACGGACCCCGGGGAGCTGTTTTTT. Protein product: CATSDTDPGELFF.

This clonotype has more than one count but fewer than ten. V usage is TRBV5-1 and J usage is TRBJ2-3; 14 positions agree with TRBD2. Trimming took 0 bases from V and 7 from J; bases not matched to a gene: 7. Germline CDR1 and CDR2: SGHRS and YFSETQ. The CDR3 has 17 amino acids. CDR3 DNA: TGCGCCAGCAGCTTGGAGGGGACTAGCGGGAGTTCACATACGCAGTATTTT. Amino acid sequence: CASSLEGTSGSSHTQYF. Full variable domain (rest looked up from reference TRBV5-1 and TRBJ2-3): KAGVTQTPRYLIKTRGQQVTLSCSPISGHRSVSWYQQTPGQGLQFLFEYFSETQRNKGNFPGRFSGRQFSNSRSEMNVSTLELGDSALYLCASSLEGTSGSSHTQYFGPGTRLTVL.

This clonotype was counted only a few times. The chain carries TRBV6-2 or TRBV6-3 and TRBJ1-3; 7 bases are shared with TRBD1. V shed 4 bases and J 2 bases; nucleotides not matched to a gene: 11. Germline CDR1 is MNHEY and CDR2 is SVGEGT. The CDR3 extends over 17 amino acids. CDR3 nucleotide sequence: TGTGCCAGCAGTTCGCACTACAGGGGAGAAGCTGGAAACACCATATATTTT. Translated, it gives CASSSHYRGEAGNTIYF.

The CDR3 sequence is CASSVESGVTSTDTQYF. The CDR3 nucleotides are TGTGCCAGCAGCGTAGAAAGTGGGGTAACTAGCACAGATACGCAGTATTTT. The V call is TRBV9, the J call TRBJ2-3; no firm D call. The CDR3 is 17 residues long. Germline CDR1 and CDR2: SGDLS and YYNGEE. V lost 0 bases to trimming and J lost 0 bases, with 14 bases between them.

This clonotype was recorded many times. The junction departs from the called germline gene at one end, perhaps through a read error. This rearrangement joins TRBV6-1 to TRBJ2-3; the match to TRBD2 covers 9 bases. Germline CDR1 reads MNHNS; CDR2 reads SASEGT. The CDR3 length is 14 residues. The CDR3 nucleotides read TGTGCCATCAGTCAGCGGGGGGCCACAGATACGCAGTATTTT. This gives the protein CAISQRGATDTQYF.

This clonotype was seen a few times. The chain joins TRBV28 to TRBJ2-7; a possible D gene is TRBD1 (5 bases). The germline CDR1 and CDR2 sequences are MDHEN and SYDVKM. With 6 bases removed from V and 3 bases from J, the gap between germline ends came to 21 bases. The CDR3 loop spans 16 amino acids. CDR3 amino acids: CASSLQTQGPLYEQYF. The CDR3 DNA reads TGTGCCAGCAGCCTTCAGACCCAGGGCCCCCTCTACGAGCAGTACTTC.

The chain joins TRBV20-1 to TRBJ2-7, with TRBD2 identical over 10 bases. This CDR3 is built from 14 residues. Germline loops: CDR1 DFQATT, CDR2 SNEGSKA (reference sequence). This CDR3 is CSLTGTSATYEQYF. DNA for the CDR3: TGCAGCCTGACCGGGACTAGCGCAACCTACGAGCAGTACTTC.

The chain recombines TRBV6-1 with TRBJ2-3; 8 positions match TRBD2. Germline CDR1 reads MNHNS; CDR2 reads SASEGT. V was pared by 4 bases and J by 6 bases, with 12 bases of the junction left unmatched. There are 16 residues in the CDR3. The CDR3 nucleotides are TGTGCCAGCAGTGCTTCACTAGCGGCCGCGTGGGATACGCAGTATTTT. Translation: CASSASLAAAWDTQYF.

The rearrangement joins TRBV9 to TRBJ1-1, with TRBD1 as a possible D gene (5 bases). CDR1 SGDLS and CDR2 YYNGEE come from the germline V gene. V was pared by 4 bases and J by 1 base, with 8 bases between. The CDR3 length is 13 residues. The CDR3 coding sequence is TGTGCCAGCAGCATTCAGGGGAACACTGAAGCTTTCTTT. Translation gives CASSIQGNTEAFF. The entire variable domain, with the rest obtained from reference TRBV9 and TRBJ1-1, is as follows: DSGVTQTPKHLITATGQRVTLRCSPRSGDLSVYWYQQSLDQGLQFLIQYYNGEERAKGNILERFSAQQFPDLHSELNLSSLELGDSALYFCASSIQGNTEAFFGQGTRLTVV.

This chain connects TRBV18 to TRBJ1-2; 8 positions match TRBD1. V dropped 6 bases and J dropped 8; count of bases not matched to a gene: 14. Per the germline V gene, CDR1 is KGHSH and CDR2 is LQKENI. The CDR3 spans 15 residues. The CDR3 spells CASSDRQGKAGGYTF. As DNA, the CDR3 is TGTGCCAGCTCCGACCGACAGGGGAAAGCGGGCGGCTACACCTTC.

This rearrangement joins TRBV7-8 to TRBJ2-2; no definite D call. Deletions cut 5 bases from V and 1 base from J, with 11 bases between. This CDR3 has 15 amino acids. Germline CDR1 reads SGHVS; CDR2 reads FQNEAQ. The CDR3 DNA sequence: TGTGCCAGCAGCCGCAATCCACTGAACACCGGGGAGCTGTTTTTT. Translating gives CASSRNPLNTGELFF.

The rearrangement links TRBV11-2 to TRBJ2-7; tentative D call: TRBD1 (6 bases). Between the trimmed V and J ends, which lost 5 bases and 6 bases, there was a span of 11 bases. Per the germline V gene, CDR1 is SGHAT and CDR2 is FQNNGV. The CDR3 has 12 amino acids. The CDR3 DNA sequence: TGTGCCAGCAGCCTCTACAGGGCCGAGCAGTACTTC. As protein: CASSLYRAEQYF.

Only a few counts were recorded for this clonotype. The genes are TRBV3-1 and TRBJ2-5; D uncertain. The germline CDR1 and CDR2 sequences are LGHDT and YNNKEL (reference sequence). This CDR3 region has 14 residues. V was clipped by 0 bases and J by 5 bases, with 10 bases between them. CDR3 sequence reads: CASSQEDRRETQYF. CDR3 DNA sequence: TGTGCCAGCAGCCAAGAGGATCGGCGGGAGACCCAGTACTTC.